Sequencing of this T cell receptor beta chain was carried out in a study of blood T cell repertoires in COVID-19. Background on the study: Sources were T cells, B-cell-depleted T cells, or PBMCs; the material itself was cDNA or gDNA.

The table came from immunoSEQ multiplex PCR; TCRdb's copy has only in-frame clones and leaves some out. The profile shows over 150,000 clones, about 86% of them singletons. Sequencing input: peripheral blood. This clonotype originated in a man aged 50 or older with active or convalescent COVID-19.

CDR3 loop: CASSQAGGRVGNQPQHF. The CDR3 bases are TGTGCCAGCAGCCAAGCGGGGGGCAGGGTGGGCAATCAGCCCCAGCATTTT. The rearrangement uses TRBV4-2 and TRBJ1-5; possibly TRBD1 for D (6 bases). With 1 base removed from V and 2 bases from J, the gap between germline ends came to 15 bases. Germline V gene sequence: CDR1 LGHNA, CDR2 YNFKEQ. This CDR3 has 17 amino acids.